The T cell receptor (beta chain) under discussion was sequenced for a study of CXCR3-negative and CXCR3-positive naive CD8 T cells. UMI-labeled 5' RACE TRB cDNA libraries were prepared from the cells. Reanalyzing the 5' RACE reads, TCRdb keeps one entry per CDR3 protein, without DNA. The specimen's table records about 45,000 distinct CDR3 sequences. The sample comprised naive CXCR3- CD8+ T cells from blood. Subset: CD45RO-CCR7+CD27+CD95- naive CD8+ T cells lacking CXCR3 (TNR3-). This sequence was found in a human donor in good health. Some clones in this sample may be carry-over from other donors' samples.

The CDR3 loop is CASSQDFGGQFYEQYF. This chain connects TRBV3-1 to TRBJ2-7; TCRdb reports TRBD1, a call that lacks DNA to check it against. The CDR3 is 16 amino acids. The germline gives CDR1 LGHDT, CDR2 YNNKEL (reference sequence).